The sequence of this TCR beta chain was determined in a study of OX40 agonist ivuxolimab in advanced cancers. About the research overall: Anti-PD-1, anti-PD-L1 or anti-CTLA-4 therapy given earlier was allowed, and roughly 38% had some.

Assay: immunoSEQ multiplex PCR; the TCRdb copy retains only in-frame clones and omits some. Of around 39,000 clones listed, about 88% are singletons. Overall study findings and caveats: Both blood CD4+ and CD8+ T cells showed clonal growth by week 6 at 0.1 to 3.0 mg/kg. Averaging showed that CD8+ T cells had more expanded clones than CD4+ did.

Autoimmune disease history or systemic immunosuppression was exclusionary. This CDR3 is built from 15 residues. Germline-derived CDR1 and CDR2 are MNHNS and SASEGT. J gave up 2 bases and V 7 bases, and 7 bases lay outside the gene matches. This clone came up once. Its target is not known. The TCR comes from an adult with an advanced solid tumor such as melanoma, head and neck, liver or kidney cancer. The source was CD4+ or CD8+ T cells sorted from blood, collected in a trial of the OX40 agonist ivuxolimab. This chain links TRBV6-1 with TRBJ2-1, with 8 bases fitting TRBD1. Written as DNA, the CDR3 is TGTGCCAGCAACTCCGGGACAGGCACCTACAATGAGCAGTTCTTC. This codes for CASNSGTGTYNEQFF.